This T cell receptor (beta chain) was documented in a study of CD4 T cells in relation to SARS-CoV-2 and coronaviruses (dated by TCRdb to about 2021). Background on the whole study: In the ViraFEST assay, PBMCs were cultured with antigen for about eleven days, after which TCR beta CDR3s were sequenced to identify clonal expansions specific to the antigen. The negative reference condition was either a culture with an HIV-1 Nef peptide pool or a culture with no peptide. Shared crossreactive spike epitopes were mapped to their HLA restriction using patient-derived lymphoblastoid cell lines. The Adaptive Biotechnologies TCR-sequencing kit was used to sequence samples from three pre-COVID donors and the naive versus memory experiments, whereas other data were Illumina-based. For other donors in the study, expansion assays were sequenced with a different, Illumina-based TCR-beta assay. Memory CD4+ T cell crossreactivity between SARS-CoV-2 and common cold coronavirus spike proteins was assessed at the TCR clonotype level in the study.

Library generation was performed with the immunoSEQ multiplex PCR assay. Under the source paper's analysis protocol: During preprocessing, nonproductive sequences were removed, as were CDR3s that did not start with C, did not end with F or W, or were shorter than 7 amino acids. Antigen-specific clonotypes were called with the MANAFEST web app, based on expansion relative to reference and other culture wells. A clone was considered positive if the clone showed significant expansion compared with the reference culture in 2 of 3 replicate wells at an FDR below 0.05. Positive clones also required significant expansion versus all other tandem wells and an odds ratio above 5. CDR3 homology was quantified as pairwise Levenshtein distance, calculated with the stringdist R package after three terminal residues were trimmed from each end. In its TCRdb copy, this immuneACCESS table keeps in-frame sequences only and misses some clones. Where compared with another copy, unresolved V genes explain less than half of these, and the others have no known cause. D and trimming come from the DNA, and the V and J calls and clone size come from that table. The sample table shows about 24,000 clones, and approximately 76% are seen once. 9.5% to 15% of the sample lies in the top ten.

CD4+ T cells from unexposed donors were collected before the COVID-19 pandemic (2011-2018). After approximately 11 days of culture, CD4+ T cells were isolated with the EasySep CD4+ T cell isolation kit. As cell number allowed, CD4+ T cells from unexposed donors were tested for reactivity to SARS-CoV-2 S and N and to four common cold coronavirus spike pools. Each well received two million PBMCs, cultured in IMDM supplemented with about 4.5% human AB serum and around 10 IU/ml IL-2. Half of the culture medium was replaced with fresh IL-2-containing medium on days 3 and 7. Triplicate replicate wells were generally used for each peptide culture condition. Leukapheresis product for the unexposed donors was bought commercially. PBMCs were isolated from leukapheresis product or whole blood by Ficoll-Paque PLUS gradient centrifugation. PBMCs were either cryopreserved at -140°C or used fresh in the expansion assay. The QIAamp Micro DNA Kit was used to extract genomic DNA from the CD4+ T cells.

On the study overall, not on this receptor specifically: Small numbers of patients and of tested TCRs were a limitation of the study. Crossreactivity analysis was centred on spike protein, so crossreactivity against other viral proteins was not assessed. Memory CD4+ clonotypes crossrecognizing SARS-CoV-2 and at least one common cold coronavirus spike were found in approximately 60% of donors. Significantly weaker SARS-CoV-2-driven expansion was shown by crossreactive clones than by monoreactive clones, consistent with antigenic imprinting. Pre-pandemic and post-infection samples were not both contributed by any donor, so tracing of the source of pre-existing responses was limited.

Worth noting for this clone: It has no known antigen specificity. No qualities accompany the bases; no much larger clone lies one base away.

The germline V gene (reference sequence) yields LGHDT for CDR1 and YNNKEL for CDR2. The junction carries 16 bases between V and J, which are trimmed by 8 bases and 0 bases respectively. Including cysteine and phenylalanine, the CDR3 has 15 amino acids. Solely the CDR3 DNA is kept, with 45 bases framed from the first base. The rearrangement combines TRBV3-1 (or the pseudogene TRBV3-2) with TRBJ1-2; 5 matching bases give a weak D call of TRBD1. The sequence was obtained from a human donor in good health. Input material: CD4+ T cells from PBMCs, cultured in vitro. The CDR3 in this case is CASQGGSLTNYGYTF. The nucleotides read TGTGCCAGCCAGGGTGGTAGCCTCACTAACTATGGCTACACCTTC.